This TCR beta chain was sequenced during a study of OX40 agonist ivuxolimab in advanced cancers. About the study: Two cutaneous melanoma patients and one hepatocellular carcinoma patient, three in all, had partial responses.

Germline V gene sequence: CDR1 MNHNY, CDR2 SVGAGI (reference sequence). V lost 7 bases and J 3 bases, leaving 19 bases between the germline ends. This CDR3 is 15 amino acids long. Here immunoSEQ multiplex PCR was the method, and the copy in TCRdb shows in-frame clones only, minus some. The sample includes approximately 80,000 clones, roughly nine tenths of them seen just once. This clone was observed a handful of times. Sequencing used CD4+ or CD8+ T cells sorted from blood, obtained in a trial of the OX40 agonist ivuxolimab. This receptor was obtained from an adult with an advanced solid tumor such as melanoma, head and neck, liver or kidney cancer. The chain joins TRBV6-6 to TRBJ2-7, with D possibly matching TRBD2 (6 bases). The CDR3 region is CASTPGRISFYEQYF. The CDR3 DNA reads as TGTGCCAGCACTCCCGGGAGAATAAGTTTCTACGAGCAGTACTTC.